Sequencing of this TCR beta chain was carried out in a study of early T cells in non-severe SARS-CoV-2 infection. For the study at large: Chains from this unsorted whole-blood bulk RNA could not be paired.

CDR3 length: 12 residues. Germline CDR1 is DFQATT and CDR2 is SNEGSKA (reference sequence). V was pared by 6 bases and J by 2 bases, with 9 bases between. The TCR library protocol was used to attach unique molecular identifiers. These identifiers were attached to individual cDNA molecules. TCRdb redid the calling of the 5' RACE reads with MiXCR, one entry per CDR3 protein. The data hold 80,000 to 95,000 distinct CDR3 sequences, with around 15% observed a single time. This clonotype was seen a few times. V and J are TRBV20-1 and TRBJ2-3; D is perhaps TRBD1 (5 bases). Sequencing was carried out using whole blood. The receptor comes from an adult who was a healthcare worker with PCR-confirmed SARS-CoV-2 infection or an uninfected control (not recorded which). The CDR3 DNA follows: TGCAGTGCAGGGGCCGACACAGATACGCAGTATTTT. Its protein is CSAGADTDTQYF.